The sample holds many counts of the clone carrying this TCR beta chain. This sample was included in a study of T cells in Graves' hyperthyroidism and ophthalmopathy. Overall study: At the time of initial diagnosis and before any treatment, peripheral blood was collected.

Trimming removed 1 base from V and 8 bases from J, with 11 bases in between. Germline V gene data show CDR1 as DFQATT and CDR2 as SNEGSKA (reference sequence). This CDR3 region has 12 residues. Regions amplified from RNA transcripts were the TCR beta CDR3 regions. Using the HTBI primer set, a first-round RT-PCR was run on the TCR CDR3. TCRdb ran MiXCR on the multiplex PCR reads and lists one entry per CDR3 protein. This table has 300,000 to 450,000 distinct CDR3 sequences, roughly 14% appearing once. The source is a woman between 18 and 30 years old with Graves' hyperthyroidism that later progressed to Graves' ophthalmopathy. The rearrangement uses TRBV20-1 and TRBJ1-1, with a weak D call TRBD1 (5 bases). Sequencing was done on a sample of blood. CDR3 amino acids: CSARVQGREAFF. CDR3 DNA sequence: TGCAGTGCTAGAGTTCAGGGAAGGGAAGCTTTCTTT.